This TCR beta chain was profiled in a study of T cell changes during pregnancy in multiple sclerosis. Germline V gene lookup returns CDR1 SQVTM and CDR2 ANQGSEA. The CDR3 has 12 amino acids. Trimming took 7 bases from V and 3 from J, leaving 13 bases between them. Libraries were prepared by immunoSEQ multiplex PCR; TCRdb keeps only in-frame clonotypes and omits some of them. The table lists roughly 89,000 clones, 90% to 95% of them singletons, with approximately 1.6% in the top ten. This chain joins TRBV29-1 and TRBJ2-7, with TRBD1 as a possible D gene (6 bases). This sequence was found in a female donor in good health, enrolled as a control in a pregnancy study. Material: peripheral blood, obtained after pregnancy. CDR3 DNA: TGCAGCGCTGTGACAGGAGGCTACGAGCAGTACTTC. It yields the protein CSAVTGGYEQYF.